These 15 T cell receptor beta chains were sequenced from one sample in a study of beta chain features in type 1 diabetes. Sequenced material consisted of expressed TCRB transcripts (all of the isolated RNA was reverse transcribed). Sequencing was performed with immunoSEQ multiplex PCR; in TCRdb, only in-frame clones are kept and a portion is missing. The table includes about 900,000 clones, around a sixth detected once. The sequenced material came from naive CD4+ T cells from blood. The receptors were sampled from a woman younger than 30 in good health.

The gene calls are TRBV2 and TRBJ2-5, with 10 positions matching TRBD2. Germline trimming cut 5 bases from V and 14 bases from J; bases unmatched to any gene: 8. The CDR3 consists of 12 residues. Germline-derived CDR1 and CDR2 are SNHLY and FYNNEI. This chain's CDR3 is CASSIRLAGEYF. The CDR3 DNA reads TGTGCCAGCAGTATCCGCCTAGCGGGAGAATACTTC.

This clone was seen a few times. The gene calls are TRBV9 and TRBJ2-3, with D perhaps matching TRBD1 (6 bases). The germline gives CDR1 SGDLS, CDR2 YYNGEE. Trimming pared 4 bases from V and 4 bases from J, leaving 19 bases between. CDR3 length equals 16 residues. The DNA of the CDR3 is TGTGCCAGCAGCCTCGGGCAGGGGCGAAGGTCAGATACGCAGTATTTT. Translating gives CASSLGQGRRSDTQYF.

This clone was counted between two and nine times. The chain is built from TRBV25-1 and TRBJ2-2; D ambiguous. This CDR3 contains 12 residues. Germline V gene sequence: CDR1 MGHDK, CDR2 SYGVNS. Trimming removed 6 bases from V and 7 bases from J, with 9 bases in between. CDR3 nucleotides: TGTGCCAGCAGCCGACCCATCGGGGAGCTGTTTTTT. Protein sequence: CASSRPIGELFF.

Points on this clone: Given a much more abundant clone one base away, this may be a read error. Other DNA sequences within the sample encode an identical CDR3. The chain combines TRBV19 with TRBJ2-7; 7 bases match TRBD1. CDR3 length equals 13 residues. V lost 6 bases to trimming and J lost 0 bases; unmatched junction nucleotides: 2. Germline lookup yields CDR1 LNHDA and CDR2 SQIVND (reference sequence). Here the CDR3 DNA reads TGTGCCAGTAGCCGGGACAGCTCCTACGAGCAGTACTTC. Its translation: CASSRDSSYEQYF.

In the case of this clone: The sample has other DNA sequences that encode this CDR3 too. This chain joins TRBV18 and TRBJ2-2; 7 nucleotides match TRBD1. There are 13 residues in the CDR3. V was clipped by 3 bases and J by 6 bases; unmatched bases: 1. In germline, CDR1 is KGHSH, CDR2 LQKENI. The CDR3 region has the DNA TGTGCCAGCTCACCCCAGGGGGCCGGGGAGCTGTTTTTT. This translates into CASSPQGAGELFF.

This clone was observed a few times. The CDR3 DNA reads TGCAGCGTTGCCCGGGACAGTAGCTCCTACGAGCAGTACTTC. It translates to CSVARDSSSYEQYF. V gene TRBV29-1 combines with J gene TRBJ2-7; the match to TRBD1 covers 7 bases. Germline V gene data show CDR1 as SQVTM and CDR2 as ANQGSEA. V lost 4 bases and J lost 0; bases outside the gene matches: 6. CDR3 length equals 14 residues.

This clone has a handful of counts. This rearrangement joins TRBV7-3 to TRBJ2-1; D possibly corresponds to TRBD2 (6 bases). The CDR3 runs to 15 residues. Germline CDR1 is SGHTA and CDR2 is FQGTGA. The germline V and J ends were trimmed by 2 bases and 4 bases, with 12 bases remaining between them. DNA of the CDR3: TGTGCCAGCAGCTTAGACGGAGGGGTTTACAATGAGCAGTTCTTC. Translated: CASSLDGGVYNEQFF.

This clone was detected only a few times. The rearrangement joins TRBV19 to TRBJ2-7; 7 nucleotides align to TRBD1. This CDR3 region has 14 residues. Germline V gene sequence: CDR1 LNHDA, CDR2 SQIVND (reference sequence). V trimming: 5 bases; J trimming: 2 bases; junction bases outside the gene matches: 6. The CDR3 loop is CASSFRDSTYEQYF. CDR3 sequence (DNA): TGTGCCAGTAGTTTTCGGGACAGCACCTACGAGCAGTACTTC. The full variable domain, with the rest looked up from reference TRBV19 and TRBJ2-7, is DGGITQSPKYLFRKEGQNVTLSCEQNLNHDAMYWYRQDPGQGLRLIYYSQIVNDFQKGDIAEGYSVSREKKESFPLTVTSAQKNPTAFYLCASSFRDSTYEQYFGPGTRLTVT.

V and J are TRBV7-2 and TRBJ1-3; D might be TRBD1 (5 bases). Trimming cost V 7 bases and J 4 bases, with 11 bases left between them. Germline CDR1 is SGHTA and CDR2 is FQGNSA. CDR3 size: 13 residues. The CDR3 here is CASNPGLGNTIYF. In DNA form, the CDR3 reads TGTGCCAGCAACCCAGGGTTAGGAAACACCATATATTTT.

This clone has a handful of counts. The chain has TRBV28 and TRBJ1-2, with D possibly being TRBD1 (5 bases). V was clipped by 8 bases and J by 8 bases, with 12 bases between them. Germline-derived CDR1 and CDR2 are MDHEN and SYDVKM. The CDR3 contains 11 residues. DNA for the CDR3: TGTGCCAGCTCAGGGACTCGCGGCTACACCTTC. Its translation is CASSGTRGYTF.

The J gene is TRBJ2-7, the V gene TRBV11-2, with 10 bases aligning to TRBD2. Germline V gives CDR1 SGHAT, CDR2 FQNNGV. The CDR3 length is 16 residues. The V segment lost 1 base and the J segment 3 bases; nucleotides outside the gene matches: 6. CDR3 nucleotide sequence: TGTGCCAGCAGCTTAGCTCTAGCGGGAGTGTTCTACGAGCAGTACTTC. Protein product: CASSLALAGVFYEQYF.

This clone showed up just a few times. The CDR3 protein is CASSLRGREGSYEQYF. DNA for the CDR3: TGTGCCAGCAGCCTACGCGGCCGGGAGGGTTCCTACGAGCAGTACTTC. The V call is TRBV7-2, the J call TRBJ2-7; TRBD2 aligns across 8 bases. Germline trimming cut 5 bases from V and 1 base from J; bases unmatched to any gene: 10. Germline V lookup: CDR1 SGHTA, CDR2 FQGNSA. The CDR3 runs 16 residues.

This clone was counted only a few times. The gene calls are TRBV10-3 and TRBJ1-4; 8 bases map to TRBD1. V was clipped by 6 bases and J by 7 bases; unmatched bases: 10. Looked up from germline, CDR1 is ENHRY and CDR2 is SYGVKD. The CDR3 sequence is 15 residues long. The CDR3 loop reads CAISEDRVGGEKLFF. CDR3 nucleotides: TGTGCCATCAGCGAGGACAGGGTAGGGGGTGAAAAACTGTTTTTT.

This clone was seen only a few times. This chain uses TRBV7-3 with TRBJ2-1, with D tentatively TRBD2 (5 bases). V was cut by 5 bases and J by 4 bases, with 9 bases left in between. From germline, CDR1 is SGHTA and CDR2 FQGTGA. CDR3 length: 13 residues. The CDR3 sequence is CASSVSGYNEQFF. The DNA of the CDR3 is TGTGCCAGCAGCGTAAGCGGTTACAATGAGCAGTTCTTC. Using reference TRBV7-3 and TRBJ2-1 for the parts outside the CDR3, the full variable domain is GAGVSQTPSNKVTEKGKYVELRCDPISGHTALYWYRQSLGQGPEFLIYFQGTGAADDSGLPNDRFFAVRPEGSVSTLKIQRTERGDSAVYLCASSVSGYNEQFFGPGTRLTVL.

The J gene is TRBJ2-1, the V gene TRBV2; 13 positions agree with TRBD2. Trimming removed 7 bases from V and 7 bases from J; junction bases left unmatched: 7. The germline gives CDR1 SNHLY, CDR2 FYNNEI. This CDR3 spans 15 amino acids. Here the CDR3 reads CASTSGTSGMNEQFF. CDR3 nucleotide sequence: TGTGCCAGCACTTCCGGGACTAGCGGGATGAATGAGCAGTTCTTC.